Listed here are 26 T cell receptor beta chains from one sample, sequenced in a study of shared clonotypes between healthy human individuals. Repertoires were generated with immunoSEQ multiplex PCR, while TCRdb's copy carries only in-frame clones and drops some. The sample yields roughly 2.5 million clones, roughly 92% seen once. The sample comprised naive CD4+ T cells sorted from blood. The subset is: CD45RA+ positively selected. Every receptor here comes from a man younger than 35 in good health.

The V and J genes are TRBV5-1 and TRBJ2-2, with 7 bases matching TRBD2. The CDR3 is made up of 14 amino acids. The trim removed 4 bases at V and 5 bases at J, leaving 5 bases unmatched. CDR1 SGHRS and CDR2 YFSETQ come from the germline V gene. Here the CDR3 reads CASSGRVGTGELFF. CDR3 in DNA: TGCGCCAGCAGCGGGAGGGTCGGGACCGGGGAGCTGTTTTTT.

The gene calls are TRBV9 and TRBJ2-7; a weak D match, TRBD2 (6 bases). V lost 3 bases and J lost 0, with 13 bases in between. CDR1 is SGDLS and CDR2 is YYNGEE in the germline V gene. CDR3 length equals 15 residues. The DNA of the CDR3 is TGTGCCAGCAGCGCCACTAGCAGGAGCTCCTACGAGCAGTACTTC. Translating gives CASSATSRSSYEQYF.

V gene TRBV11-2 combines with J gene TRBJ2-7, with 9 bases that match TRBD2. Germline CDR1 SGHAT, CDR2 FQNNGV. Trimming at V came to 4 bases and at J to 0 bases, leaving 7 bases not matched to a gene. The CDR3 sequence is 16 residues long. The CDR3 nucleotides read TGTGCCAGCAGCTCCAGCGGGAGGAAGAGCTCCTACGAGCAGTACTTC. This encodes CASSSSGRKSSYEQYF.

The rearrangement joins TRBV6-1 to TRBJ1-1, with 10 positions matching TRBD1. CDR1 and CDR2 (germline): MNHNS, SASEGT. The CDR3 runs to 14 residues. The J segment lost 5 bases and the V segment lost 7 bases, leaving 7 bases of the junction unmatched. CDR3 residues: CASIGDRGGTEAFF. CDR3 sequence (DNA): TGTGCCAGCATCGGGGACAGGGGCGGAACTGAAGCTTTCTTT.

The chain has TRBV5-6 and TRBJ2-7; the match to TRBD1 covers 8 bases. With V trimmed by 3 bases and J by 2 bases, 10 bases remained unmatched. The CDR3 length is 16 residues. Germline V lookup: CDR1 SGHDT, CDR2 YYEEEE. CDR3 sequence (DNA): TGTGCCAGCAGCTCGGGACAGGCCTCCCTCCCCTACGAGCAGTACTTC. Translation: CASSSGQASLPYEQYF.

This clone was seen only once. The V gene is TRBV6-5, the J gene TRBJ2-7, with a weak D call TRBD2 (6 bases). The germline gives CDR1 MNHEY, CDR2 SVGAGI. The V end was cut by 4 bases, the J end by 6 bases, with 13 bases between. The CDR3 covers 13 residues. The CDR3, as DNA: TGTGCCAGCAGTTCGGGACTGCCGTCCGAGCAGTACTTC. Amino acid sequence: CASSSGLPSEQYF.

This sequence joins TRBV6-5 and TRBJ1-3; D is unresolved. Looked up from germline, CDR1 is MNHEY and CDR2 is SVGAGI. There are 13 residues in the CDR3. The germline V and J ends were trimmed by 11 bases and 0 bases, with 11 bases remaining between them. In DNA, the CDR3 is TGTGCCCGGGCCGTTAGCTCTGGAAACACCATATATTTT. This translates into CARAVSSGNTIYF.

The V call is TRBV2, the J call TRBJ2-3; 8 positions agree with TRBD2. V dropped 10 bases and J dropped 4; count of bases not matched to a gene: 10. The germline V gene encodes CDR1 SNHLY and CDR2 FYNNEI. The CDR3 contains 14 residues. In DNA form, the CDR3 reads TGTGCCAACTTCCTGATCGGGAGGGCAGATACGCAGTATTTT. This gives the protein CANFLIGRADTQYF. Full variable domain (remainder filled in from reference TRBV2 and TRBJ2-3): EPEVTQTPSHQVTQMGQEVILRCVPISNHLYFYWYRQILGQKVEFLVSFYNNEISEKSEIFDDQFSVERPDGSNFTLKIRSTKLEDSAMYFCANFLIGRADTQYFGPGTRLTVL.

J is TRBJ2-7 and V is TRBV9; D not certain. Trimming cost V 4 bases and J 3 bases, with 8 bases left between them. The CDR3 has 12 amino acids. Per germline, CDR1 SGDLS and CDR2 YYNGEE. CDR3 amino acids: CASSPPDYEQYF. The CDR3 DNA sequence: TGTGCCAGCAGCCCCCCGGACTACGAGCAGTACTTC.

This chain's CDR3 is CASSRLWTGGTKNIQYF. The CDR3 DNA sequence: TGTGCCAGCAGCCGACTTTGGACAGGCGGCACCAAAAACATTCAGTACTTC. The chain combines TRBV7-2 with TRBJ2-4, with TRBD1 identical over 7 bases. With 5 bases clipped from V and 2 bases from J, the junction kept 12 bases outside the gene matches. Germline V gene data show CDR1 as SGHTA and CDR2 as FQGNSA. This CDR3 contains 17 residues.

This clone turned up a few times. This chain connects TRBV27 to TRBJ2-7; the D is unclear. The CDR3 loop spans 17 amino acids. V shed 4 bases and J shed 4 bases, with 23 bases lying between them. Germline CDR1 is MNHEY and CDR2 is SMNVEV (reference sequence). As DNA, the CDR3 is TGTGCCAGCAGTTCTCACTCTCTGACGGGCCCACCTTACGAGCAGTACTTC. This codes for CASSSHSLTGPPYEQYF.

Concerning this clone itself: The sample has other DNA sequences that encode this CDR3 too. V usage is TRBV7-3 and J usage is TRBJ2-1, with 8 positions matching TRBD1. J lost 0 bases, V lost 4 bases, and 2 bases had no gene match. The CDR3 consists of 15 residues. Germline values: CDR1 SGHTA, CDR2 FQGTGA. CDR3 in amino acids: CASSYDRGSYNEQFF. For the CDR3, the DNA is TGTGCCAGCAGCTACGACAGGGGCTCCTACAATGAGCAGTTCTTC.

V usage is TRBV2 and J usage is TRBJ2-7; a possible D gene is TRBD2 (6 bases). Germline CDR1 is SNHLY and CDR2 is FYNNEI. There are 13 residues in the CDR3. V was shortened by 3 bases and J by 3 bases, with 9 bases between the two germline ends. The CDR3 is CASSDMGGYEQYF. In nucleotides, the CDR3 is TGTGCCAGCAGTGATATGGGGGGCTACGAGCAGTACTTC.

The CDR3 DNA reads TGTGCCAGTACCAGAGCAACAGGGAGGCAAGAGACCCAGTACTTC. Encoded protein: CASTRATGRQETQYF. The chain recombines TRBV19 with TRBJ2-5; D assignment may be TRBD1 or TRBD2 (6 bases each). Germline CDR1 and CDR2: LNHDA and SQIVND (reference sequence). V lost 7 bases, J lost 2 bases, and 17 bases lay in between. CDR3 size: 15 residues.

On this clone: Distinct nucleotide sequences in the sample also encode this CDR3. The V call is TRBV7-2, the J call TRBJ2-2; the D gene could be TRBD1 or TRBD2 (5 bases each). Germline CDR1 SGHTA, CDR2 FQGNSA. V dropped 0 bases and J dropped 2 bases, with 7 bases sitting between them. The CDR3 is made up of 15 amino acids. The DNA of the CDR3 is TGTGCCAGCAGCTTAGCGGGACGAAACACCGGGGAGCTGTTTTTT. It specifies CASSLAGRNTGELFF.

In its sample, this clone was seen once. V is TRBV7-2 and J is TRBJ1-1; TRBD1 might be the D (5 bases). V was cut by 5 bases and J by 0 bases, with 7 bases left in between. CDR3 length: 13 amino acids. The V gene's germline CDR1 is SGHTA and CDR2 FQGNSA. In nucleotides, the CDR3 is TGTGCCAGCAGCGGGACGTTGAACACTGAAGCTTTCTTT. This sequence encodes CASSGTLNTEAFF.

V and J are TRBV7-2 and TRBJ1-1; D perhaps matches TRBD1 (6 bases). This CDR3 spans 13 amino acids. The V gene's germline CDR1 is SGHTA and CDR2 FQGNSA. The V end was cut by 0 bases, the J end by 10 bases, with 12 bases between. CDR3 sequence: CASSLAGGRGAFF. The DNA for the CDR3 is TGTGCCAGCAGCTTAGCGGGGGGCAGGGGAGCTTTCTTT.

This sequence joins TRBV10-3 and TRBJ2-2; D perhaps matches TRBD2 (5 bases). With 7 bases removed from V and 7 bases from J, the gap between germline ends came to 16 bases. CDR1 is ENHRY and CDR2 is SYGVKD in the germline V gene. The CDR3 totals 14 residues. Written as DNA, the CDR3 is TGTGCCATCATCGCGGGCCAGAAGGGCGGGGAGCTGTTTTTT. Its translation: CAIIAGQKGGELFF.

To note about this clone: Distinct nucleotide sequences in the sample also encode this CDR3. The gene calls are TRBV18 and TRBJ1-1, with D unresolved. CDR3 length: 14 amino acids. CDR1 and CDR2 from the germline V gene are KGHSH and LQKENI. The V end was cut by 2 bases, the J end by 0 bases, with 7 bases between. CDR3 region: CASSPAGMNTEAFF. The CDR3 coding sequence is TGTGCCAGCTCACCAGCCGGGATGAACACTGAAGCTTTCTTT.

The chain has TRBV21-1 and TRBJ2-2; TRBD1 reflects the table's D call only, with no check against the DNA. TRBV21-1 is marked as a pseudogene. The CDR3 consists of 15 residues. This chain's CDR3 is CASSPSGAGTGELFF. The CDR3, as DNA: TGTGCCAGCAGCCCCTCAGGGGCCGGCACCGGGGAGCTGTTTTTT.

The chain is built from TRBV6-1 and TRBJ1-2; TRBD1 might be the D (5 bases). This CDR3 is built from 14 residues. The V end was cut by 6 bases, the J end by 4 bases, with 15 bases between. The germline gives CDR1 MNHNS, CDR2 SASEGT. The CDR3 DNA reads as TGTGCCAGCAGGGAATGGGGGACGGTCTATGGCTACACCTTC. It is translated as CASREWGTVYGYTF.

J is TRBJ1-5 and V is TRBV16; TRBD1 is a possible D gene (5 bases). The CDR3 sequence is 15 residues long. The V end lost 0 bases, the J end lost 2 bases, and 8 bases lay between the germline ends. Germline V gives CDR1 KGHSY, CDR2 FQNENV. The CDR3 region is CASSQSRGGNQPQHF. Written as DNA, the CDR3 is TGTGCCAGCAGCCAATCTCGGGGGGGCAATCAGCCCCAGCATTTT.

This clone was counted a few times. The chain has TRBV7-2 and TRBJ1-5, with D unresolved. Between the trimmed V and J ends, which lost 2 bases and 9 bases, there was a span of 20 bases. The CDR3 extends over 16 amino acids. Germline CDR1 is SGHTA and CDR2 is FQGNSA. CDR3 protein: CASSLKVGTGVGPQHF. CDR3 in DNA: TGTGCCAGCAGCTTAAAAGTCGGTACGGGTGTGGGGCCCCAGCATTTT.

This clone has a handful of counts. The chain couples TRBV5-1 to TRBJ1-6; D not certain. The V gene's germline CDR1 is SGHRS and CDR2 YFSETQ. This CDR3 comprises 14 residues. V was shortened by 2 bases and J by 8 bases, with 11 bases between the two germline ends. CDR3 residues: CASSLSLPDSPLHF. CDR3 sequence (DNA): TGCGCCAGCAGCTTAAGTCTCCCTGATTCACCCCTCCACTTT.

The chain links TRBV7-8 to TRBJ2-7, with TRBD2 matching over 7 bases. V dropped 5 bases and J dropped 4; count of bases not matched to a gene: 11. The germline gives CDR1 SGHVS, CDR2 FQNEAQ. This CDR3 is 15 amino acids long. The chain's CDR3 is CASSPRTSIAYEQYF. DNA for the CDR3: TGTGCCAGCAGCCCTCGGACTAGTATCGCATACGAGCAGTACTTC.

A remark on this clone: A read error may account for a junction end that differs from germline. The V and J genes are TRBV19 and TRBJ2-7; no reliable D call. This CDR3 is 13 amino acids long. Germline CDR1 LNHDA, CDR2 SQIVND (reference sequence). The CDR3 bases are TGTGCCAGTAGCATAGTAAGAAACTACGAGCAGTACTTC. This sequence encodes CASSIVRNYEQYF. Variable domain in full (rest from reference TRBV19 and TRBJ2-7): DGGITQSPKYLFRKEGQNVTLSCEQNLNHDAMYWYRQDPGQGLRLIYYSQIVNDFQKGDIAEGYSVSREKKESFPLTVTSAQKNPTAFYLCASSIVRNYEQYFGPGTRLTVT.